Presented here are 25 T cell receptor beta chains from one specimen sequenced in a study of T cells after yellow fever vaccination. Each CDR3 protein gets one entry after TCRdb re-called the 5' RACE reads with MiXCR. The table includes around 320,000 distinct CDR3 sequences, 3.5% to 5% detected once. The sample here was PBMCs, taken 15 days after the yellow fever booster vaccination. These receptor sequences come from a man aged 18 to 29 who received the YFV17D yellow fever vaccine.

This clonotype has ten or more counts. The gene calls are TRBV28 and TRBJ2-7; D might be TRBD1 (5 bases). Germline V gene sequence: CDR1 MDHEN, CDR2 SYDVKM. The CDR3 has 10 amino acids. Trimming left V 8 bases short and J 4 bases short, with 6 bases between. CDR3 amino acids: CASQGYEQYF. The CDR3, as DNA: TGTGCCAGCCAGGGATACGAGCAGTACTTC.

This clonotype came up many times. This chain uses TRBV12-3 or TRBV12-4 with TRBJ2-7; weak D call: TRBD1 (5 bases). Trimming stripped 3 bases from V and 1 base from J, with 10 bases between. This CDR3 spans 14 amino acids. The CDR3 loop reads CASSLKGRSYEQYF. CDR3 DNA sequence: TGTGCCAGCAGTTTGAAGGGGCGTTCCTACGAGCAGTACTTC.

This clonotype was observed at least ten times. The rearrangement links TRBV12-3 or TRBV12-4 to TRBJ1-5; D unresolved. This CDR3 contains 16 residues. V gave up 6 bases and J gave up 0 bases, with 15 bases separating them. As DNA, the CDR3 is TGTGCCAGCAGCCATGACGTTCAGGCTAGCAATCAGCCCCAGCATTTT. Translated, it gives CASSHDVQASNQPQHF.

The chain couples TRBV5-1 to TRBJ2-2; the D is unclear. V was cut by 0 bases and J by 6 bases, with 3 bases left in between. The CDR3 runs to 12 residues. Germline V gives CDR1 SGHRS, CDR2 YFSETQ. CDR3: CASSLEPGELFF. The CDR3 DNA reads as TGCGCCAGCAGCTTGGAGCCCGGGGAGCTGTTTTTT.

The CDR3 nucleotides are TGTGCCAGCAGCGCGAAGACTACTAGCGGGGGGACTTACGAGCAGTACTTC. This gives the protein CASSAKTTSGGTYEQYF. The chain carries TRBV7-2 and TRBJ2-7; 12 positions agree with TRBD2. Germline V lookup: CDR1 SGHTA, CDR2 FQGNSA. This CDR3 has 17 residues. Trimming took 5 bases from V and 4 from J; bases not matched to a gene: 12. The full variable domain, completed using reference TRBV7-2 and TRBJ2-7, is GAGVSQSPSNKVTEKGKDVELRCDPISGHTALYWYRQSLGQGLEFLIYFQGNSAPDKSGLPSDRFSAERTGGSVSTLTIQRTQQEDSAVYLCASSAKTTSGGTYEQYFGPGTRLTVT.

This clonotype has a count of ten or more. The genes are TRBV6-6 and TRBJ2-5, with D unclear. Germline-derived CDR1 and CDR2 are MNHNY and SVGAGI (reference sequence). Trimming took off 2 bases at V and 2 bases at J, with 6 bases between the two ends. The CDR3 consists of 13 residues. CDR3 sequence reads: CASSYGQQETQYF. In DNA form, the CDR3 reads TGTGCCAGCAGTTACGGGCAGCAAGAGACCCAGTACTTC.

This clonotype was counted only a few times. The CDR3 bases are TGTGCCAGCTCACCACCTGGGTCCACCAGGAACACTGAAGCTTTCTTT. Translation: CASSPPGSTRNTEAFF. The chain employs TRBV18 and TRBJ1-1; D remains unclear. This CDR3 spans 16 amino acids. V shed 0 bases and J shed 1 base, with 12 bases lying between them. Germline V gene sequence: CDR1 KGHSH, CDR2 LQKENI.

The table lists this clonotype with many counts. V gene TRBV29-1 combines with J gene TRBJ2-5; D is unresolved. This CDR3 region has 12 residues. Trimming left V 7 bases short and J 0 bases short, with 9 bases between. Germline V gene lookup returns CDR1 SQVTM and CDR2 ANQGSEA. Here the CDR3 DNA reads TGCAGCGGATCGGCCGACCAAGAGACCCAGTACTTC. This translates into CSGSADQETQYF.

This clonotype was recorded at least ten times. This chain uses TRBV5-1 with TRBJ2-7; D gene uncertain. Trimming shortened V by 7 bases and J by 2 bases, and 13 bases separated the two germline ends. CDR3 length: 13 amino acids. Germline-derived CDR1 and CDR2 are SGHRS and YFSETQ. CDR3 sequence (DNA): TGCGCCAGCCACCTCGACGGTGCCTACGAGCAGTACTTC. This gives the protein CASHLDGAYEQYF.

This clonotype was counted a few times. The rearrangement joins TRBV12-3 or TRBV12-4 to TRBJ1-3; D gene unclear. The CDR3 runs to 15 residues. V lost 3 bases, J lost 0 bases, and 9 bases lay in between. Here the CDR3 reads CASSLEGFSGNTIYF. DNA of the CDR3: TGTGCCAGCAGTTTGGAGGGTTTCTCTGGAAACACCATATATTTT.

This chain connects TRBV6-1 to TRBJ2-1; perhaps TRBD1 as D (6 bases). V lost 5 bases to trimming and J lost 4 bases, with 18 bases between them. This CDR3 contains 16 residues. Germline assignment: CDR1 MNHNS and CDR2 SASEGT. CDR3: CASSQFAGTSYNEQFF. DNA of the CDR3: TGTGCCAGCAGTCAATTCGCCGGGACATCTTACAATGAGCAGTTCTTC.

In this sample, this clonotype turned up many times. This sequence joins TRBV15 and TRBJ2-2; no firm D call. Germline CDR1 is LNHNV and CDR2 is YYDKDF (reference sequence). V lost 0 bases and J lost 4, with 9 bases in between. The CDR3 has 15 amino acids. The CDR3 sequence: CATSREATFTGELFF. CDR3 DNA sequence: TGTGCCACCAGCAGAGAGGCCACCTTCACCGGGGAGCTGTTTTTT.

Remarks on this clonotype: This clone may be a read error of a much larger clone one base away. This chain links TRBV5-5 with TRBJ1-1; no reliable D call. CDR3 length: 13 residues. Germline lookup yields CDR1 SGHKS and CDR2 YYEKEE (reference sequence). Trimming took 5 bases from V and 6 from J, leaving 14 bases between them. CDR3 region: CASRYELWAEAFF. Here the CDR3 DNA reads TGTGCCAGCAGGTACGAGCTTTGGGCTGAAGCTTTCTTT.

Only a few counts were recorded for this clonotype. This chain uses TRBV5-1 with TRBJ1-6; 7 nucleotides match TRBD1. There are 15 residues in the CDR3. With V trimmed by 2 bases and J by 4 bases, 3 bases remained unmatched. CDR1 is SGHRS and CDR2 is YFSETQ in the germline V gene. The CDR3 here is CASSFDRDYNSPLHF. The CDR3 coding sequence is TGCGCCAGCAGCTTTGACAGGGATTATAATTCACCCCTCCACTTT.

V and J are TRBV20-1 and TRBJ2-7; no firm D call. V lost 6 bases and J lost 5, with 8 bases in between. The CDR3 consists of 10 residues. Germline lookup yields CDR1 DFQATT and CDR2 SNEGSKA (reference sequence). The CDR3 DNA reads as TGCAGTGCCATGAGAGACGAGCAGTACTTC. Translated, it gives CSAMRDEQYF.

This clonotype was detected ten times or more. The genes are TRBV28 and TRBJ2-6, with a tentative D call TRBD1 (6 bases). Between the trimmed V and J ends, which lost 7 bases and 0 bases, there was a span of 10 bases. This CDR3 is 15 amino acids long. Germline V gene sequence: CDR1 MDHEN, CDR2 SYDVKM. The CDR3, as DNA: TGTGCCAGCACCGGGACAAACTCTGGGGCCAACGTCCTGACTTTC. This codes for CASTGTNSGANVLTF.

The table lists this clonotype with a few counts. This chain uses TRBV6-5 with TRBJ2-3; D not resolved. The V gene's germline CDR1 is MNHEY and CDR2 SVGAGI. This CDR3 is built from 14 residues. Trimming pared 0 bases from V and 4 bases from J, leaving 8 bases between. The CDR3 loop is CASSYSSSPDTQYF. Written as DNA, the CDR3 is TGTGCCAGCAGTTACTCGTCCAGCCCAGATACGCAGTATTTT.

The rearrangement links TRBV5-1 to TRBJ2-3; tentatively, D is TRBD2 (7 bases). The germline V gene has CDR1 SGHRS and CDR2 YFSETQ. CDR3 size: 16 residues. The germline V and J ends were trimmed by 0 bases and 0 bases, with 11 bases remaining between them. The CDR3 loop is CASSLEGGESTDTQYF. The DNA for the CDR3 is TGCGCCAGCAGCTTGGAGGGGGGGGAGAGCACAGATACGCAGTATTTT.

The chain has TRBV7-8 and TRBJ2-1; tentative D call: TRBD2 (5 bases). Trimming removed 2 bases from V and 7 bases from J, with 15 bases in between. Germline V CDR1 and CDR2: SGHVS, FQNEAQ. This CDR3 spans 15 amino acids. This chain's CDR3 is CASSLSPSRGNEQFF. The CDR3 DNA reads as TGTGCCAGCAGCTTATCCCCTAGCCGGGGAAATGAGCAGTTCTTC.

J is TRBJ2-3 and V is TRBV19; TRBD2 matches at 9 bases. J was trimmed by 5 bases and V by 3 bases; bases with no gene match: 12. The CDR3 is 17 amino acids. CDR1 and CDR2 from the germline V gene are LNHDA and SQIVND (reference sequence). The CDR3 bases are TGTGCCAGTAGTATTTCGGCGCTAGCGGGGTCGGGAGATACGCAGTATTTT. Translating it yields CASSISALAGSGDTQYF.

This clonotype has at least ten counts. The V gene is TRBV7-6, the J gene TRBJ2-7; D might be TRBD2 (5 bases). This CDR3 region has 14 residues. Germline values: CDR1 SGHVS, CDR2 FNYEAQ. Trimming took 1 base from V and 7 from J, leaving 14 bases between them. The CDR3 spells CASSLVASTGEQYF. CDR3 DNA sequence: TGTGCCAGCAGCTTAGTCGCTAGCACTGGTGAGCAGTACTTC.

This clonotype was picked up a small number of times. The genes are TRBV6-5 and TRBJ1-3, with D unresolved. Germline V gene sequence: CDR1 MNHEY, CDR2 SVGAGI. The CDR3 is 15 residues long. V lost 3 bases and J lost 0, with 9 bases in between. This CDR3 is CASSYGRSSGNTIYF. The CDR3 region has the DNA TGTGCCAGCAGTTATGGTCGATCCTCTGGAAACACCATATATTTT.

Only a few counts were recorded for this clonotype. The V and J genes are TRBV7-9 and TRBJ2-5; maybe TRBD2 (5 bases). The CDR3 is 15 amino acids. In germline, CDR1 is SEHNR, CDR2 FQNEAQ (reference sequence). V lost 1 base to trimming and J lost 5 bases, with 14 bases between them. The CDR3 here is CASSLGGGRGETQYF. CDR3 nucleotide sequence: TGTGCCAGCAGCTTAGGTGGCGGGCGCGGTGAGACCCAGTACTTC.

This clonotype was detected only a few times. The V call is TRBV7-9, the J call TRBJ1-2; no definite D call. In germline, CDR1 is SEHNR, CDR2 FQNEAQ (reference sequence). The CDR3 has 14 amino acids. V was trimmed by 3 bases and J by 5 bases, leaving 13 bases between them. CDR3 amino acids: CASSFREGIYGYTF. CDR3 sequence (DNA): TGTGCCAGCAGCTTCCGGGAAGGAATATATGGCTACACCTTC.

The table lists this clonotype with a few counts. V and J are TRBV4-2 and TRBJ2-2, with 7 positions matching TRBD2. The V gene's germline CDR1 is LGHNA and CDR2 YNFKEQ. The CDR3 consists of 15 residues. With V trimmed by 0 bases and J by 4 bases, 2 bases remained unmatched. CDR3 DNA sequence: TGTGCCAGCAGCCAAGATCCTAGCGGCACCGGGGAGCTGTTTTTT. It specifies CASSQDPSGTGELFF.